These 18 T cell receptor beta chains originate from one sample sequenced in a study of T cells after posttransplantation cyclophosphamide. Sequencing used immunoSEQ multiplex PCR; TCRdb keeps in-frame clones, though not all of them. The sample records roughly 18,000 clones, roughly 83% being singletons. The sequenced material came from memory CD4+ T cells sorted from blood. The receptors here all came from a man between 25 and 39 years old in good health and a related stem cell transplant donor.

The gene calls are TRBV6-1 and TRBJ1-2; D possibly corresponds to TRBD1 (5 bases). This CDR3 region has 14 residues. Germline CDR1 reads MNHNS; CDR2 reads SASEGT. V was trimmed by 7 bases and J by 0 bases, leaving 12 bases between them. CDR3 nucleotides: TGTGCCAGCACTAGACAGACTGCTAACTATGGCTACACCTTC. Translating it yields CASTRQTANYGYTF.

A few counts support this clone. The chain couples TRBV28 to TRBJ1-5; 7 nucleotides agree with TRBD1. Trimming at V came to 6 bases and at J to 1 base, leaving 3 bases not matched to a gene. The CDR3 loop spans 14 amino acids. Germline CDR1 reads MDHEN; CDR2 reads SYDVKM. The chain's CDR3 is CASSTGQSNQPQHF. In DNA, the CDR3 is TGTGCCAGCAGCACGGGACAGAGCAATCAGCCCCAGCATTTT.

The rearrangement joins TRBV4-3 to TRBJ1-4; maybe TRBD1 (5 bases). CDR1 and CDR2 (germline): LGHNA, YSLEER. The ends were cut back, 0 bases at V and 7 bases at J, with 12 bases in the middle. The CDR3 is 15 residues long. This CDR3 is CASSQDAGSTEKLFF. The CDR3 DNA reads as TGCGCCAGCAGCCAAGATGCAGGGTCCACTGAAAAACTGTTTTTT.

The chain has TRBV28 and TRBJ1-5, with D perhaps matching TRBD1 (5 bases). Germline V gene data show CDR1 as MDHEN and CDR2 as SYDVKM. The CDR3 runs 14 residues. The germline V and J ends were trimmed by 3 bases and 6 bases, with 12 bases remaining between them. This CDR3 is CASSFPGRGQPQHF. CDR3 DNA: TGTGCCAGCAGTTTTCCCGGGAGGGGTCAGCCCCAGCATTTT.

The chain carries TRBV4-1 and TRBJ1-2; unclear D gene. The germline CDR1 and CDR2 sequences are MGHRA and YSYEKL. CDR3 length: 14 amino acids. With 0 bases removed from V and 5 bases from J, the gap between germline ends came to 10 bases. The CDR3 DNA sequence: TGCGCCAGCAGCCAAGATGGAAGGGAGTATGGCTACACCTTC. Translation gives CASSQDGREYGYTF.

This chain connects TRBV28 to TRBJ2-5, with D tentatively TRBD2 (5 bases). The CDR3 has 16 amino acids. CDR1 and CDR2 (germline): MDHEN, SYDVKM. The V and J ends lost 2 bases and 1 base respectively, with 14 bases between them. The CDR3 sequence: CASSLPGLTCQETQYF. In nucleotides, the CDR3 is TGTGCCAGCAGTTTACCCGGACTTACGTGCCAAGAGACCCAGTACTTC.

The rearrangement links TRBV6-1 to TRBJ1-6; D not resolved. CDR1 is MNHNS, CDR2 SASEGT, per germline. V dropped 1 base and J dropped 5 bases, with 6 bases sitting between them. The CDR3 is made up of 14 amino acids. DNA of the CDR3: TGTGCCAGCAGTGAAGTACTGAATAATTCACCCCTCCACTTT. It yields the protein CASSEVLNNSPLHF.

The chain employs TRBV9 and TRBJ1-1, with a weak D call TRBD1 (5 bases). Trimming took off 0 bases at V and 1 base at J, with 13 bases between the two ends. The length of the CDR3 is 16 residues. Germline values: CDR1 SGDLS, CDR2 YYNGEE. DNA for the CDR3: TGTGCCAGCAGCGTAGGGGGCTTGGGAAGGAACACTGAAGCTTTCTTT. This encodes CASSVGGLGRNTEAFF.

The V call is TRBV29-1, the J call TRBJ2-3; D might be TRBD2 (6 bases). V lost 6 bases and J 3 bases, leaving 13 bases between the germline ends. The V gene's germline CDR1 is SQVTM and CDR2 ANQGSEA. The CDR3 extends over 13 amino acids. CDR3 protein: CSVLLEGTDTQYF. The CDR3 nucleotides read TGCAGCGTGCTGCTGGAGGGGACAGATACGCAGTATTTT.

In the case of this clone: It is unclear where the CDR3 begins or ends on the DNA, so no DNA is shown, and the CDR3 is as TCRdb lists it. The rearrangement links TRBV19 to TRBJ2-7; TRBD1, the table's D call, lacks a check against the DNA. The CDR3 comprises 14 residues, both ends counted. CDR1 LNHDA and CDR2 SQIVND come from the germline V gene (reference sequence). The CDR3 protein is CASTSGQGPFEQYF.

The chain carries TRBV5-1 and TRBJ2-7; the match to TRBD1 covers 8 bases. With V trimmed by 0 bases and J by 6 bases, 5 bases remained unmatched. Germline lookup yields CDR1 SGHRS and CDR2 YFSETQ. This CDR3 has 14 residues. The CDR3 loop reads CASSLGSGGSEQYF. In nucleotides, the CDR3 is TGCGCCAGCAGCTTGGGGTCAGGGGGCAGCGAGCAGTACTTC.

The CDR3 here is CASSLASTGSNEKLFF. The CDR3 coding sequence is TGTGCCAGCAGCTTGGCCTCGACAGGGTCCAATGAAAAACTGTTTTTT. The V call is TRBV5-4, the J call TRBJ1-4; TRBD1 aligns across 7 bases. The CDR3 extends over 16 amino acids. Germline V gene sequence: CDR1 SGHNT, CDR2 YYREEE (reference sequence). V lost 0 bases and J lost 5; bases outside the gene matches: 7.

The chain combines TRBV11-2 with TRBJ2-7; no definite D call. Trimming removed 0 bases at V and 3 bases at J, with 6 bases between. This CDR3 is built from 13 residues. The germline gives CDR1 SGHAT, CDR2 FQNNGV. As DNA, the CDR3 is TGTGCCAGCAGCTTAGATACAGACTACGAGCAGTACTTC. It is translated as CASSLDTDYEQYF.

The V gene is TRBV5-5, the J gene TRBJ1-2; TRBD1 matches at 7 bases. From germline, CDR1 is SGHKS and CDR2 YYEKEE (reference sequence). CDR3 length: 13 residues. V gave up 5 bases and J gave up 7 bases; unmatched junction bases: 8. CDR3: CASSIDRVIGYTF. The CDR3 region has the DNA TGTGCCAGCAGTATCGACAGGGTAATTGGCTACACCTTC.

The V gene is TRBV7-9, the J gene TRBJ2-4; D perhaps matches TRBD2 (5 bases). Between the trimmed V and J ends, which lost 3 bases and 3 bases, there was a span of 12 bases. This CDR3 is 15 amino acids long. Germline assignment: CDR1 SEHNR and CDR2 FQNEAQ (reference sequence). CDR3 bases: TGTGCCAGCAGCTTTACGGAGGTGGGCAAAAACATTCAGTACTTC. It is translated as CASSFTEVGKNIQYF.

The chain combines TRBV2 with TRBJ2-5; 13 bases are a match to TRBD2. The trim removed 6 bases at V and 4 bases at J, leaving 5 bases unmatched. CDR3 length: 15 amino acids. CDR1 and CDR2 (germline): SNHLY, FYNNEI. DNA for the CDR3: TGTGCCAGCAGCCGGACTAGCGGGGGTTTAGAGACCCAGTACTTC. This gives the protein CASSRTSGGLETQYF.

The rearrangement uses TRBV7-3 and TRBJ1-2, with D possibly TRBD1 on 5 matching bases. The CDR3 extends over 13 amino acids. The germline gives CDR1 SGHTA, CDR2 FQGTGA. V shed 3 bases and J shed 8 bases, with 13 bases lying between them. CDR3 sequence reads: CASSFGTTRGYTF. The CDR3 DNA reads TGTGCCAGCAGCTTCGGGACTACGAGAGGCTACACCTTC.

The V and J genes are TRBV6-5 and TRBJ2-7; TRBD1 is a possible D gene (6 bases). CDR3 size: 14 residues. The V end lost 7 bases, the J end lost 4 bases, and 17 bases lay between the germline ends. CDR1 MNHEY and CDR2 SVGAGI come from the germline V gene. The CDR3: CASNQQGSWYEQYF. DNA for the CDR3: TGTGCCAGCAACCAACAGGGAAGCTGGTACGAGCAGTACTTC.